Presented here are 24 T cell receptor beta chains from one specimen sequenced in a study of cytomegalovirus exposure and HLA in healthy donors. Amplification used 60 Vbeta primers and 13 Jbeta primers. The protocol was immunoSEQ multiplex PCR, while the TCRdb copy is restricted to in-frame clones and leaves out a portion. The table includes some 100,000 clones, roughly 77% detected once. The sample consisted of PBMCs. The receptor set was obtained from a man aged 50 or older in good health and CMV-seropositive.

In nucleotides, the CDR3 is TGTGCCAGCAGCGTAGAGCTAGCGGGAGGGAGTGGCACCGGGGAGCTGTTTTTT. It is translated as CASSVELAGGSGTGELFF. The chain uses TRBV9 and TRBJ2-2; TRBD2 aligns across 12 bases. Germline V lookup: CDR1 SGDLS, CDR2 YYNGEE. CDR3 size: 18 residues. V shed 0 bases, J shed 4 bases, and the junction held 7 bases outside the gene matches. Complete variable domain (other parts from reference TRBV9 and TRBJ2-2): DSGVTQTPKHLITATGQRVTLRCSPRSGDLSVYWYQQSLDQGLQFLIQYYNGEERAKGNILERFSAQQFPDLHSELNLSSLELGDSALYFCASSVELAGGSGTGELFFGEGSRLTVL.

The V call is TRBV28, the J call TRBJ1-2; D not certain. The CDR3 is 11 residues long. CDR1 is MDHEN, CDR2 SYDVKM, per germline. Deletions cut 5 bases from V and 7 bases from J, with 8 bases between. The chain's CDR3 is CASSDTSGYTF. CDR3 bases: TGTGCCAGCAGTGACACTAGTGGCTACACCTTC.

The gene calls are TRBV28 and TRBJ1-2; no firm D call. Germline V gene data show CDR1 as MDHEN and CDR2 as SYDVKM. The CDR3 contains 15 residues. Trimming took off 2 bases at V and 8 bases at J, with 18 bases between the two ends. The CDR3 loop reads CASSLLQTSGGGYTF. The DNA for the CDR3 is TGTGCCAGCAGTTTACTCCAGACTTCAGGAGGGGGCTACACCTTC.

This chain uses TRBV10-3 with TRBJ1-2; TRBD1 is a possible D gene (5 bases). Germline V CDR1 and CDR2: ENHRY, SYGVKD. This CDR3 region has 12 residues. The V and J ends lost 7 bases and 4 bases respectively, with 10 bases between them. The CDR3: CAIKQATYGYTF. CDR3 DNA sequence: TGTGCCATCAAACAGGCTACCTATGGCTACACCTTC.

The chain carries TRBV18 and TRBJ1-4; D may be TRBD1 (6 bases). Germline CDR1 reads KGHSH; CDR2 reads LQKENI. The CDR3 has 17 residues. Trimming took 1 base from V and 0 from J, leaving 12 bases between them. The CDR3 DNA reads TGTGCCAGCTCACCACGGGACATAGGAGCAACTAATGAAAAACTGTTTTTT. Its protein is CASSPRDIGATNEKLFF.

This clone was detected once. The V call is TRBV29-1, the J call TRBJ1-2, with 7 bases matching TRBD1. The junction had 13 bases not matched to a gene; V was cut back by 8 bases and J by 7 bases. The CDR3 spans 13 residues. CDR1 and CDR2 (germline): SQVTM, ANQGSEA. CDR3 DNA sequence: TGCAGCTCTTCGGAGGGGGCACAGGGTGGCTACACCTTC. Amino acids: CSSSEGAQGGYTF.

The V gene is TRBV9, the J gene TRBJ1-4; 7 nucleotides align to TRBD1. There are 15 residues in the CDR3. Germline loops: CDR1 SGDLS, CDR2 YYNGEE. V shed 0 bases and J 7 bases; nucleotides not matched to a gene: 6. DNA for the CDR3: TGTGCCAGCAGCGTAGTAGGGGGCCTCGGTGAAAAACTGTTTTTT. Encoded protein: CASSVVGGLGEKLFF. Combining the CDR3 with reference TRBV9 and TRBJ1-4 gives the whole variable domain DSGVTQTPKHLITATGQRVTLRCSPRSGDLSVYWYQQSLDQGLQFLIQYYNGEERAKGNILERFSAQQFPDLHSELNLSSLELGDSALYFCASSVVGGLGEKLFFGSGTQLSVL.

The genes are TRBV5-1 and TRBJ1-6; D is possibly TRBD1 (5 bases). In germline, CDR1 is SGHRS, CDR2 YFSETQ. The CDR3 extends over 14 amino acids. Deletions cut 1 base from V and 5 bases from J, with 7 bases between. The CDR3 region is CASSLQGDNSPLHF. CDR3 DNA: TGCGCCAGCAGCTTGCAGGGTGATAATTCACCCCTCCACTTT.

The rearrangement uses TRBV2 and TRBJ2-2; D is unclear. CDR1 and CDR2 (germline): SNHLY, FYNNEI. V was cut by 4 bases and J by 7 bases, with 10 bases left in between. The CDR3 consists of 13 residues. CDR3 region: CASSGQRGGELFF. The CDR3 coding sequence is TGTGCCAGCAGTGGTCAGCGAGGCGGGGAGCTGTTTTTT.

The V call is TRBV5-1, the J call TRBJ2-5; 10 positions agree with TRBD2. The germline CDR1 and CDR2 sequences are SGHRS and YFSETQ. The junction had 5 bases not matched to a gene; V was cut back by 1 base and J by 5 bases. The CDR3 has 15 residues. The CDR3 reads CASSLLAGGSETQYF. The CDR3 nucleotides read TGCGCCAGCAGCTTGTTAGCGGGAGGTAGTGAGACCCAGTACTTC.

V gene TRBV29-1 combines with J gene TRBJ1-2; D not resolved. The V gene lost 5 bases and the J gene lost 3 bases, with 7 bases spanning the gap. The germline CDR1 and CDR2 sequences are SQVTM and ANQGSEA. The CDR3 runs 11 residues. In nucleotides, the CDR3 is TGCAGCGTTTGGGAGGACTATGGCTACACCTTC. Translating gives CSVWEDYGYTF.

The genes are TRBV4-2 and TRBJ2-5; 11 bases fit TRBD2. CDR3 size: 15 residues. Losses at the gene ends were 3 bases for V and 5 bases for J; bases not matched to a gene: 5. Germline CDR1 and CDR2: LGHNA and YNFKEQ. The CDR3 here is CASSHSGGAGETQYF. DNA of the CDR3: TGTGCCAGCAGCCATAGCGGGGGGGCCGGGGAGACCCAGTACTTC.

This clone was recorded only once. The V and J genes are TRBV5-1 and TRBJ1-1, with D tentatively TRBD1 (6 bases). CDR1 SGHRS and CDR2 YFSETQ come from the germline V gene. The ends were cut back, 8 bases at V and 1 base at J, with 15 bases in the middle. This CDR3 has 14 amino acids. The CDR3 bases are TGCGCCAGTACGATAATGACAGGGAACACTGAAGCTTTCTTT. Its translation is CASTIMTGNTEAFF.

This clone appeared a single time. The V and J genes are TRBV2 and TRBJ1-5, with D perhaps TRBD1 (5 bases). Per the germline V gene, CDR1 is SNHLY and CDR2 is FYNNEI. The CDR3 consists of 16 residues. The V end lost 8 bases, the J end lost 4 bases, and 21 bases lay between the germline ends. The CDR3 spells CASRAGVGLSNQPQHF. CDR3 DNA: TGTGCCAGCCGCGCGGGGGTGGGCCTCTCGAATCAGCCCCAGCATTTT.

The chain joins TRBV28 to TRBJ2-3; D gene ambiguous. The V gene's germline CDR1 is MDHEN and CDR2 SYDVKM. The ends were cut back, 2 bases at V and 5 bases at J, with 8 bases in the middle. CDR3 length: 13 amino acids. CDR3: CASSLGAEDTQYF. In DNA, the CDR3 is TGTGCCAGCAGTTTAGGCGCGGAAGATACGCAGTATTTT. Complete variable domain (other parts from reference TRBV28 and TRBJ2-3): DVKVTQSSRYLVKRTGEKVFLECVQDMDHENMFWYRQDPGLGLRLIYFSYDVKMKEKGDIPEGYSVSREKKERFSLILESASTNQTSMYLCASSLGAEDTQYFGPGTRLTVL.

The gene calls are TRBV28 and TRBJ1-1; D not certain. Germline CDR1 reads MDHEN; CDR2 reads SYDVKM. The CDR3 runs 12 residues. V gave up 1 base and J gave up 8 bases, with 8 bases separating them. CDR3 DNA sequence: TGTGCCAGCAGTTTATCGTCCAGGGAAGCTTTCTTT. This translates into CASSLSSREAFF.

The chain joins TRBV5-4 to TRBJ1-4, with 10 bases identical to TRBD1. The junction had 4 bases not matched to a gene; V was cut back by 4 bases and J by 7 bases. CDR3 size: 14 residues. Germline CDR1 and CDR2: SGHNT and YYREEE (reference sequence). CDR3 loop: CASSQDRGSEKLFF. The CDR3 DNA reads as TGTGCCAGCAGCCAGGACAGGGGGAGTGAAAAACTGTTTTTT.

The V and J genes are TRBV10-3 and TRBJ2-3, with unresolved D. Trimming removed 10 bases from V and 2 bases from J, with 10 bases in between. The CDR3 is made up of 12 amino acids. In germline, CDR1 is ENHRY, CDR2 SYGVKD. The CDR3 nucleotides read TGTGCCACCGAAGCTGACACAGATACGCAGTATTTT. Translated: CATEADTDTQYF.

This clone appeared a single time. The CDR3 loop reads CASSPLEVSYEQYF. DNA of the CDR3: TGTGCCAGCAGCCCCCTGGAGGTCTCCTACGAGCAGTACTTC. V gene TRBV7-2 combines with J gene TRBJ2-7; D perhaps matches TRBD2 (5 bases). V lost 5 bases and J lost 0, with 11 bases in between. Germline V CDR1 and CDR2: SGHTA, FQGNSA. The CDR3 loop spans 14 amino acids.

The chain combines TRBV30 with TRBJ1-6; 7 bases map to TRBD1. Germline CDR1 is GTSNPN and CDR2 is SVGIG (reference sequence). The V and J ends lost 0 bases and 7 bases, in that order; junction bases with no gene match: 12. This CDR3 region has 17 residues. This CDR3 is CAWSVRSPGQTNSPLHF. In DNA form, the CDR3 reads TGTGCCTGGAGTGTAAGATCTCCGGGACAGACCAATTCACCCCTCCACTTT.

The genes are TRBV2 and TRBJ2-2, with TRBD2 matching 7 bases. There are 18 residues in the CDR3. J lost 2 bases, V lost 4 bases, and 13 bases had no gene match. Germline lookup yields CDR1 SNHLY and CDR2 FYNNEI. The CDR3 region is CASSGGEGYRFNTGELFF. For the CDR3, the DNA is TGTGCCAGCAGTGGCGGGGAGGGCTACCGATTTAACACCGGGGAGCTGTTTTTT.

For the CDR3, the DNA is TGTGCCAGCAGCTGGCGGGTGGACACAGATACGCAGTATTTT. This encodes CASSWRVDTDTQYF. The gene calls are TRBV5-8 and TRBJ2-3, with D tentatively TRBD2 (5 bases). In germline, CDR1 is SGHTS, CDR2 YDEGEE. CDR3 length equals 14 residues. Trimming removed 3 bases at V and 2 bases at J, with 10 bases between.

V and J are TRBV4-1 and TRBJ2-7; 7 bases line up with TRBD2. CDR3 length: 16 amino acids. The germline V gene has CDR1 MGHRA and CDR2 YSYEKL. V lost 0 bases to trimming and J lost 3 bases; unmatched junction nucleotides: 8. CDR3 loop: CASSQEQRGRDYEQYF. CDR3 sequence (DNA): TGCGCCAGCAGCCAAGAACAACGGGGGAGGGACTACGAGCAGTACTTC.

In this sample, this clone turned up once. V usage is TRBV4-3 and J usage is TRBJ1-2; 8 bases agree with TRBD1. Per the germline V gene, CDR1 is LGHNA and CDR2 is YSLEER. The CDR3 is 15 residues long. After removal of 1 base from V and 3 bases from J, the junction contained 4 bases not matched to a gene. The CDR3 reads CASSQVTGAYYGYTF. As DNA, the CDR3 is TGCGCCAGCAGCCAAGTGACAGGGGCTTACTATGGCTACACCTTC.